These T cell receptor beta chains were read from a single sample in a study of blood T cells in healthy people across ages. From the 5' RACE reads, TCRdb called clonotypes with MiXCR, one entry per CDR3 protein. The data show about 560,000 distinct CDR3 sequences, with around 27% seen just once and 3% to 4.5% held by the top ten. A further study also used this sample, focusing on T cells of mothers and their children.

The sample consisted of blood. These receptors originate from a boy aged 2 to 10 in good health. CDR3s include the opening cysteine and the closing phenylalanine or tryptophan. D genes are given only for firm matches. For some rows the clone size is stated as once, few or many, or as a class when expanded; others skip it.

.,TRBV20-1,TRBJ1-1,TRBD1,TGCAGTGCTAAGGACAGGAAAGTTGAAGCTTTCTTT,CSAKDRKVEAFF
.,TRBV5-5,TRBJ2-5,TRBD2,TGTGCCAGCAGCTTGGCTGGACTAGCGGGGGTCAGACAAGAGACCCAGTACTTC,CASSLAGLAGVRQETQYF
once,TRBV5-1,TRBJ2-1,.,TGCGCCAGCAGCTTGGATGGCCCTGAGCAGTTCTTC,CASSLDGPEQFF
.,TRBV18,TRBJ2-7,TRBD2,TGTGCCAGCTCTCGAGGAGGGACTAGCGGCGAGCAGTACTTC,CASSRGGTSGEQYF
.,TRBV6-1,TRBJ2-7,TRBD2,TGTGCCAGCAGTGAAGCGGGACCCAGCGGGGGCCCCTACGAGCAGTACTTC,CASSEAGPSGGPYEQYF
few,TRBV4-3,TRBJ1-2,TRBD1,TGCGCCAGCAGCCAAGATCTTTCGCGGCAGGGGGCGGCCTATGGCTACACCTTC,CASSQDLSRQGAAYGYTF
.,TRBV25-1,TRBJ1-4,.,TGTGCCAGCAGTGATCCCCGGGGAAGAATGGATGAAAAACTGTTTTTT,CASSDPRGRMDEKLFF
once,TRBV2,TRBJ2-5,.,TGTGCCAGCATTGGGTCGTCAGAGACCCAGTACTTC,CASIGSSETQYF
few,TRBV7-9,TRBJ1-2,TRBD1,TGTGCCAGCAGCTCCGTCCCTTCTACAGGGGATGGCTACACCTTC,CASSSVPSTGDGYTF
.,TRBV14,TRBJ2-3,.,TGTGCCAGCTCCCCGATGGAGGATATTGACACTTGGGTGCTCACCCATGACACAGATACGCAGTATTTT,CASSPMEDIDTWVLTHDTDTQYF
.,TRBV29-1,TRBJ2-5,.,TGCGGAGTAGACGGGAGATGGGCAGGGGCCCAGTACTTC,CGVDGRWAGAQYF
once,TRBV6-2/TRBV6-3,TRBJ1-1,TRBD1,TGTGCCAGCAGTCCGGACAGGCCAGGGTTCACTGAAGCTTTCTTT,CASSPDRPGFTEAFF
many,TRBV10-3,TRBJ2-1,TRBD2,TGTGCCATCAGTGTACCGGGACTAGAGGGTGAGCAGTTCTTC,CAISVPGLEGEQFF
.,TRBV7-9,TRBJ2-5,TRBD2,TGTGCCAGCAGCTTTAGCGGGGTTGGGGCCCAGTACTTC,CASSFSGVGAQYF
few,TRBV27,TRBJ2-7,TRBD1,TGTGCCAGCAGGCTCCGGGACAGGGCCTACGAGCAGTACTTC,CASRLRDRAYEQYF
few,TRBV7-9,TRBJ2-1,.,TGTGCCAGCAGCTCACCTGGGGGGAGTGGAATATATGAGCAGTTCTTC,CASSSPGGSGIYEQFF
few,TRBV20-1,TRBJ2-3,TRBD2,TGCAGTGCCGGACTAGCCGCAGATACGCAGTATTTT,CSAGLAADTQYF
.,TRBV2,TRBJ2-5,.,TGTGCCAGCAGTGAAGCGCTAAGGGGGGGGACCCAGTACTTC,CASSEALRGGTQYF
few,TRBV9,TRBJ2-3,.,TGTGCAAGGGGGGATACGCAGTATTTT,CARGDTQYF
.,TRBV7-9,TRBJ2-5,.,TGTGCCAGCAGCGTCTTAGAGGGGGAAGAGACCCAGTACTTC,CASSVLEGEETQYF
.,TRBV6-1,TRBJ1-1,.,TGTGCCAGCAGGCAAAACTACATGAACACTGAAGCTTTCTTT,CASRQNYMNTEAFF
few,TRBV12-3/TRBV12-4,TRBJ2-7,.,TGTGCCAGCAGTTTGAGTGGCAGATCCTACGAGCAGTACTTC,CASSLSGRSYEQYF
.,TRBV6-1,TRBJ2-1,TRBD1,TGTGCCAGCAGGGCACCCACCGGGACAGGGGAGTACAATGAGCAGTTCTTC,CASRAPTGTGEYNEQFF
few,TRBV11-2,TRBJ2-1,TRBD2,TGTGCCAGCAGCCCACTTAGAGCGCGGGAGGGCCGTTCCTACAATGAGCAGTTCTTC,CASSPLRAREGRSYNEQFF
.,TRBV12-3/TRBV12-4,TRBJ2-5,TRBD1,TGTGCCAGCAGTTCACGGACAGGGTTAGAGACCCAGTACTTC,CASSSRTGLETQYF
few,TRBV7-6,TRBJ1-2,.,TGTGCCAGCAGTCCAGGGGAGTACTATGGCTACACCTTC,CASSPGEYYGYTF
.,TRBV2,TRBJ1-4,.,TGTGCCAGCAGTGCCCAGGGATCTAATGAAAAACTGTTTTTT,CASSAQGSNEKLFF
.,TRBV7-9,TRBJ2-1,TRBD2,TGTGCCAGCAGCTTAGAACTAGCGAATGAGCAGTTCTTC,CASSLELANEQFF
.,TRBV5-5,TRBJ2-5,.,TGTGCCAGCAGCTCGCCCCCCGAGGACCAAGAGACCCAGTACTTC,CASSSPPEDQETQYF
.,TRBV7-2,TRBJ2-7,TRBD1,TGTGCCAGCAGCTTAGGGCCCGGGACAGCCTACGAGCAGTACTTC,CASSLGPGTAYEQYF
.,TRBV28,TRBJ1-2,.,TGTGCCAGCAGCAATGGGGAGTACGCGTATGTTGACTATGGCTACACCTTC,CASSNGEYAYVDYGYTF
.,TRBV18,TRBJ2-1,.,TGTGCCAGCTCACGCCGACTCGTGTCATTGGCTGAGCAGTTCTTC,CASSRRLVSLAEQFF
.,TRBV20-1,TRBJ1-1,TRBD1,TGCAGTGCTGGGACAGGAAACACTGAAGCTTTCTTT,CSAGTGNTEAFF
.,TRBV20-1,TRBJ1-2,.,TGTAGTGCTAGAGACCAATGGGATGGCTACACCTTC,CSARDQWDGYTF
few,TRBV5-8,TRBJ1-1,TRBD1,TGTGCCAGCAGCGGGACAGGGGTAGGGAGCACTGAAGCTTTCTTT,CASSGTGVGSTEAFF
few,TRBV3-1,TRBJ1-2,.,TGTGCCAGCAGCCCACATGACAGGCTTCACAATGGCTACACCTTC,CASSPHDRLHNGYTF
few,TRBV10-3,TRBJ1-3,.,TGTGCCATCAGTGAGCCCCGCGGGGACCTCTCTGGAAACACCATATATTTT,CAISEPRGDLSGNTIYF
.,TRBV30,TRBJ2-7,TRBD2,TGTGCCTGGAGTATTCTTGGGCGGGAGGTTTACCACGAGCAGTACTTC,CAWSILGREVYHEQYF
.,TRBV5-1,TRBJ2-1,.,TGCGCCAGCAGCCCGGACCTAGGGGTTGAGCAGTTCTTC,CASSPDLGVEQFF
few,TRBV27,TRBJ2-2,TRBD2,TGTGCCAGCAGTTTACGCTTAGCGGGGAACACCGGGGAGCTGTTTTTT,CASSLRLAGNTGELFF
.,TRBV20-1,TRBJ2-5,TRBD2,TGCAGTGCTAGGGTTAAGCGGGGGACCCAAGAGGCCCAGTACTTC,CSARVKRGTQEAQYF
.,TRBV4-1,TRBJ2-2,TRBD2,TGCGCCAGCAGCCAAGGACCGTGGCTAGCGGTCAACACCGGGGAGCTGTTTTTT,CASSQGPWLAVNTGELFF
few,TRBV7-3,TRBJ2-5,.,TGTGCCAGCAGCTTAACGCACGGACAAGAGACCCAGTACTTC,CASSLTHGQETQYF